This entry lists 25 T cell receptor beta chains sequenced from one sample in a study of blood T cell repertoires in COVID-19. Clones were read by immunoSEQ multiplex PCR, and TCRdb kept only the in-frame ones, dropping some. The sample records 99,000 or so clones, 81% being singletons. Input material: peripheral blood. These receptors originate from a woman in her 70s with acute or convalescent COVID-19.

As DNA, the CDR3 is TGCGCCAGCAGCCAACTAGCGGGAGAGTTCACCGGGGAGCTGTTTTTT. It codes for CASSQLAGEFTGELFF. This chain links TRBV4-3 with TRBJ2-2, with TRBD2 matching over 10 bases. The length of the CDR3 is 16 residues. Germline V CDR1 and CDR2: LGHNA, YSLEER. V lost 2 bases to trimming and J lost 4 bases; unmatched junction nucleotides: 4.

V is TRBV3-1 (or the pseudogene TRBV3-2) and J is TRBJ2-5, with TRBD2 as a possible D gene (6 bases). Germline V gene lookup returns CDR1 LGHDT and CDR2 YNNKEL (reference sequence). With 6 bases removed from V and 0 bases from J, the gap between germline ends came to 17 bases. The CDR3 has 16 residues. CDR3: CASSYAWGGDQETQYF. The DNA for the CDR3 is TGTGCCAGCAGTTACGCCTGGGGCGGGGACCAAGAGACCCAGTACTTC.

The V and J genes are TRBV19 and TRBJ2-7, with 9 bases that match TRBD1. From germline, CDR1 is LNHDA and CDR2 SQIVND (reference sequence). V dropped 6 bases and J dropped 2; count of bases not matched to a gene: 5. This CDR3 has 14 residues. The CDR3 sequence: CASSRGQGTYEQYF. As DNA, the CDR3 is TGTGCCAGTAGCCGGGGACAGGGAACCTACGAGCAGTACTTC.

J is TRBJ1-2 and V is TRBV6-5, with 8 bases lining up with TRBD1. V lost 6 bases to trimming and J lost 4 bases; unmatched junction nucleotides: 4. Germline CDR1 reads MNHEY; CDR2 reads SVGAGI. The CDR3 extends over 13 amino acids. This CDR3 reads CASSRGQGYGYTF. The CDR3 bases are TGTGCCAGCAGCCGCGGACAGGGCTATGGCTACACCTTC.

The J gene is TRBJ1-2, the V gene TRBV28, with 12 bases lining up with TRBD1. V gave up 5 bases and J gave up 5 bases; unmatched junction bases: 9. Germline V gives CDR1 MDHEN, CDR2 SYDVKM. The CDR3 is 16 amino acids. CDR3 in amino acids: CASSRPGQGALYGYTF. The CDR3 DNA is TGTGCCAGCAGTCGACCGGGACAGGGGGCCTTATATGGCTACACCTTC.

The CDR3 sequence: CAWGTASTDTQYF. The CDR3 DNA follows: TGTGCCTGGGGGACAGCTAGCACAGATACGCAGTATTTT. The chain is built from TRBV30 and TRBJ2-3; TRBD1 matches 7 bases. Trimming removed 5 bases from V and 0 bases from J; junction bases left unmatched: 2. Germline values: CDR1 GTSNPN, CDR2 SVGIG (reference sequence). This CDR3 has 13 amino acids.

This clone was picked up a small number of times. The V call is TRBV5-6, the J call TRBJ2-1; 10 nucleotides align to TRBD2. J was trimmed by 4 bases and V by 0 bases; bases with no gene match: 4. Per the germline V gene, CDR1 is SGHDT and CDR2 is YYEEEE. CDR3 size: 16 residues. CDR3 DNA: TGTGCCAGCAGCTTGGAAGCGGGGGGGCCTTACAATGAGCAGTTCTTC. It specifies CASSLEAGGPYNEQFF.

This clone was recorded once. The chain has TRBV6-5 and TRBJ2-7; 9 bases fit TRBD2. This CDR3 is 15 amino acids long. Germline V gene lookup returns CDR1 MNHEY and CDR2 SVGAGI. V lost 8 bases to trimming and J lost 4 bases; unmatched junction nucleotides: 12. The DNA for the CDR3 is TGTGCCAGCCTACTAGGCGGGAGGGCCGCGTACGAGCAGTACTTC. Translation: CASLLGGRAAYEQYF.

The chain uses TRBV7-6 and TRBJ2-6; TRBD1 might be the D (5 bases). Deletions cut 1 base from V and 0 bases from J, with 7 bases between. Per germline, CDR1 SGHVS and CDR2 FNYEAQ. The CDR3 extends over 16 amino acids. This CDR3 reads CASSLGQHSGANVLTF. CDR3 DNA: TGTGCCAGCAGCTTAGGACAGCACTCTGGGGCCAACGTCCTGACTTTC.

The CDR3 bases are TGTGCCACCAGTGATTTAACGGGAGCAGGGGGTTCAGAGACCCAGTACTTC. Its protein product is CATSDLTGAGGSETQYF. This chain connects TRBV24-1 to TRBJ2-5; D possibly corresponds to TRBD1 (7 bases). This CDR3 is built from 17 residues. V dropped 1 base and J dropped 4 bases, with 18 bases sitting between them. Germline V CDR1 and CDR2: KGHDR, SFDVKD.

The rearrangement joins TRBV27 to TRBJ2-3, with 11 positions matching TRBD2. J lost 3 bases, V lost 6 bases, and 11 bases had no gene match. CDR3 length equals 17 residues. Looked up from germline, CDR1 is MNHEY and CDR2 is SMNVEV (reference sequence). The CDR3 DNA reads TGTGCCAGCAGCCGAATACTAGCGGGAGTTGGGACAGATACGCAGTATTTT. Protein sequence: CASSRILAGVGTDTQYF.

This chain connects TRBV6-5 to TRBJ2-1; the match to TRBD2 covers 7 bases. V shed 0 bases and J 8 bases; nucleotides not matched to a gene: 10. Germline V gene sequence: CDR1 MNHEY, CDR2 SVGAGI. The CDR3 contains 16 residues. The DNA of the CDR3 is TGTGCCAGCAGTTACTCGGTACTAGCGACCGGCTATGAGCAGTTCTTC. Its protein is CASSYSVLATGYEQFF.

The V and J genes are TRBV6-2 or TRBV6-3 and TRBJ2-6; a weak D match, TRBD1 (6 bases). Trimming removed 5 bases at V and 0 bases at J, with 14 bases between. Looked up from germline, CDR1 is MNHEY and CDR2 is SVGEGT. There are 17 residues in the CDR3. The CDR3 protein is CASSSRGQRSGANVLTF. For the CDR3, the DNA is TGTGCCAGCAGTAGCCGGGGACAACGCTCTGGGGCCAACGTCCTGACTTTC.

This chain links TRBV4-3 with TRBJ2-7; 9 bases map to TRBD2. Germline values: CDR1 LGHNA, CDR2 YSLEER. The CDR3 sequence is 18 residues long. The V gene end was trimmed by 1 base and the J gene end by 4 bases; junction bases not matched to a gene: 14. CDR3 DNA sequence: TGCGCCAGCAGCCAAGCGGCGTTGGGCGGGGGGGACAGATACGAGCAGTACTTC. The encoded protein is CASSQAALGGGDRYEQYF.

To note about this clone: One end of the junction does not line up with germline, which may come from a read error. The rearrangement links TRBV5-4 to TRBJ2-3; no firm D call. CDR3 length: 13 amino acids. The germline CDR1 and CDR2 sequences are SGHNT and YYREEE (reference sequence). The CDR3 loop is CASSLGGTDTQYF. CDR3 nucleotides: TGTGCCAGCAGTTTGGGCGGCACAGATACGCAGTATTTT.

CDR3 sequence (DNA): TGTGCCAGCAGCTTAACGGGGGGAGACTCCCCGGGGGGTACGCAGTATTTT. This translates into CASSLTGGDSPGGTQYF. The chain links TRBV7-3 to TRBJ2-3; 7 bases match TRBD2. Germline assignment: CDR1 SGHTA and CDR2 FQGTGA. The CDR3 totals 17 residues. The J segment lost 8 bases and the V segment lost 0 bases, leaving 14 bases of the junction unmatched. Supplemented by reference TRBV7-3 and TRBJ2-3, the full variable domain reads GAGVSQTPSNKVTEKGKYVELRCDPISGHTALYWYRQSLGQGPEFLIYFQGTGAADDSGLPNDRFFAVRPEGSVSTLKIQRTERGDSAVYLCASSLTGGDSPGGTQYFGPGTRLTVL.

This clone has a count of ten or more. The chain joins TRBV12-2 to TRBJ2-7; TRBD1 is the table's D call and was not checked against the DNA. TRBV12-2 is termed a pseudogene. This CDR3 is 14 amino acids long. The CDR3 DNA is TGTGCAAGTCGCTTAGGACAGGGAGGCTACGAGCAGTACTTC. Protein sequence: CASRLGQGGYEQYF.

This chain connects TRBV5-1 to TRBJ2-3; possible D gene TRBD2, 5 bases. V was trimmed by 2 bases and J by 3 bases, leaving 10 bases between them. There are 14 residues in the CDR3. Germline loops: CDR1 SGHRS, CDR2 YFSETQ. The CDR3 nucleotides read TGCGCCAGCAGCTTCGCCCCGGGGACAGATACGCAGTATTTT. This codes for CASSFAPGTDTQYF.

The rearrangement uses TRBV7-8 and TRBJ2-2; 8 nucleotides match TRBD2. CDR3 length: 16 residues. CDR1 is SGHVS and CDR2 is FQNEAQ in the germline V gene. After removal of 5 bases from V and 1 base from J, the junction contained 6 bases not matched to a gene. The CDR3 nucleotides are TGTGCCAGCAGCCGACTAGCGTCGGGGAACACCGGGGAGCTGTTTTTT. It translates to CASSRLASGNTGELFF.

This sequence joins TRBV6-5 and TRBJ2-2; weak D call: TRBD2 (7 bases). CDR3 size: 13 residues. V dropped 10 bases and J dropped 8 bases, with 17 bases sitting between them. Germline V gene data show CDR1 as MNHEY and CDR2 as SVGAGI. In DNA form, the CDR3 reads TGTGCCACCCTGCGGGGGCGGGCGGGGGAGCTGTTTTTT. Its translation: CATLRGRAGELFF.

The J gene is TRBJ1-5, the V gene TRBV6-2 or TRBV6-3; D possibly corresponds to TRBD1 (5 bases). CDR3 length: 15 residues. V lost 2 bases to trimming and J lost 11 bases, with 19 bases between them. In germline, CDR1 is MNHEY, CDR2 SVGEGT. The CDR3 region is CASSYDRTPAGAQHF. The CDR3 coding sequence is TGTGCCAGCAGTTACGACCGAACCCCCGCGGGGGCCCAGCATTTT.

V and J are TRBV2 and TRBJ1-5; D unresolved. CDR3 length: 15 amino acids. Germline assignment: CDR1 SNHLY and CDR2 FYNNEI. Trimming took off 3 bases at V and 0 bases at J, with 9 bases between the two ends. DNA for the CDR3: TGTGCCAGCAGTGACGCGGGTCATAGCAATCAGCCCCAGCATTTT. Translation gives CASSDAGHSNQPQHF.

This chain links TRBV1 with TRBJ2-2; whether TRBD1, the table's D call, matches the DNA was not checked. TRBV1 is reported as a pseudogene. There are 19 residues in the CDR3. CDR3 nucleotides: TGCACCAGCAGCCAAGTCCCGGGACAGGGGGCGCGGGTCACCGGGGAGCTGTTTTTT. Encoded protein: CTSSQVPGQGARVTGELFF.

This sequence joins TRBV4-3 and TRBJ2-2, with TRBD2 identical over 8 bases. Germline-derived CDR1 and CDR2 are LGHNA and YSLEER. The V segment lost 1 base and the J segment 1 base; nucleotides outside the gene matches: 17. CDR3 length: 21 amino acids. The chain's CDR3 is CASSQAHTPGPSGLNTGELFF. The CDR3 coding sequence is TGCGCCAGCAGCCAAGCCCATACCCCCGGCCCTAGCGGGCTGAACACCGGGGAGCTGTTTTTT.

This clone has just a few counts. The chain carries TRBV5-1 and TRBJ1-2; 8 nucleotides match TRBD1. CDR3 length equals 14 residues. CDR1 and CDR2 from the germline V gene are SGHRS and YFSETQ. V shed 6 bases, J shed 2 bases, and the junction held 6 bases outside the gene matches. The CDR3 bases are TGCGCCAGCACCGGACAGGGCCCCAACTATGGCTACACCTTC. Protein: CASTGQGPNYGYTF. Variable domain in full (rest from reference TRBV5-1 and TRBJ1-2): KAGVTQTPRYLIKTRGQQVTLSCSPISGHRSVSWYQQTPGQGLQFLFEYFSETQRNKGNFPGRFSGRQFSNSRSEMNVSTLELGDSALYLCASTGQGPNYGYTFGSGTRLTVV.